These 6 T cell receptor beta chains were all obtained from the same sample, sequenced in a study of glioma-infiltrating T cells after dendritic cell vaccination. Time point defined: after dendritic cell vaccination, including at tumor progression/relapse. Repertoires were generated with immunoSEQ multiplex PCR, while TCRdb's copy carries only in-frame clones and drops some. This table holds tens of thousands of clones, around nine tenths found once. Sequenced material: blood, taken after dendritic cell vaccination. The receptor source for this set is a human donor with glioblastoma.

V gene TRBV19 combines with J gene TRBJ1-2, with no clear D. The CDR3 runs to 15 residues. V was trimmed by 2 bases and J by 4 bases, leaving 14 bases between them. Germline V gene data show CDR1 as LNHDA and CDR2 as SQIVND (reference sequence). The CDR3 DNA sequence: TGTGCCAGTAGTATAAGGTCCGGCGGCGGCTATGGCTACACCTTC. Amino acid sequence: CASSIRSGGGYGYTF.

This chain links TRBV11-3 with TRBJ2-1, with D tentatively TRBD2 (6 bases). Trimming cost V 5 bases and J 12 bases, with 14 bases left between them. This CDR3 is built from 12 residues. From germline, CDR1 is SGHNT and CDR2 YENEEA. As DNA, the CDR3 is TGTGCCAGCAGCCTGGGACTGGACTCGCAGTTCTTC. Translation gives CASSLGLDSQFF.

The chain is built from TRBV25-1 and TRBJ1-1; 7 bases agree with TRBD1. V shed 6 bases, J shed 0 bases, and the junction held 1 base outside the gene matches. Germline V CDR1 and CDR2: MGHDK, SYGVNS. CDR3 size: 13 residues. The CDR3 loop reads CASRDRLNTEAFF. The CDR3 DNA reads TGTGCCAGCAGGGACAGGTTGAACACTGAAGCTTTCTTT.

As for this clone: Other DNA sequences within the sample encode an identical CDR3. This chain joins TRBV18 and TRBJ2-7; possibly TRBD1 for D (5 bases). Per germline, CDR1 KGHSH and CDR2 LQKENI. The V gene lost 6 bases and the J gene lost 5 bases, with 14 bases spanning the gap. CDR3 length equals 13 residues. The CDR3 protein is CASSLRQDNEQYF. The DNA of the CDR3 is TGTGCCAGCTCCCTTAGGCAGGACAACGAGCAGTACTTC.

The chain links TRBV5-1 to TRBJ2-2; the D gene is possibly TRBD1 (5 bases). Trimming cost V 0 bases and J 7 bases, with 13 bases left between them. Germline V gene lookup returns CDR1 SGHRS and CDR2 YFSETQ. The CDR3 covers 15 residues. The CDR3 here is CASSLEAGLGGELFF. CDR3 in DNA: TGCGCCAGCAGCTTGGAGGCAGGGTTGGGCGGGGAGCTGTTTTTT.

This clone was recorded once. V and J are TRBV4-1 and TRBJ1-5, with D possibly matching TRBD1 (5 bases). Trimming cost V 2 bases and J 2 bases, with 13 bases left between them. Germline lookup yields CDR1 MGHRA and CDR2 YSYEKL. The CDR3 runs to 16 residues. The DNA for the CDR3 is TGCGCCAGCAGCCAAAGTGTGGGGCTTGGCAATCAGCCCCAGCATTTT. Its translation: CASSQSVGLGNQPQHF.